One and the same sample provided the 2 T cell receptor beta chains below, sequenced in a study of long-term antiretroviral therapy in people with HIV (dated by TCRdb to the early 2020s). The immunoSEQ hsTCRB v3.0 assay was used at survey level resolution to sequence the TRB variable region. Held by TCRdb, this immuneACCESS table contains in-frame sequences only and omits some clones. Under half of the omission traces to an unresolved V gene where checked; the cause of the rest is unknown. The sample records 25,000 or so clones, approximately 90% of which are singletons. The ten most abundant clones make up roughly 4% of the sample. The material was unsorted PBMCs, obtained 1.9 years after starting antiretroviral therapy. The receptor source for this set is a woman aged 25 to 39 with HIV.

This chain connects TRBV7-9 to TRBJ1-1; tentatively, D is TRBD1 (6 bases). Germline V gene sequence: CDR1 SEHNR, CDR2 FQNEAQ (reference sequence). Trimming stripped 3 bases from V and 0 bases from J, with 20 bases between. This CDR3 comprises 18 residues. The CDR3 bases are TGTGCCAGCAGCTTCTGGTTGGAGGACAGAGACATGAACACTGAAGCTTTCTTT. This translates into CASSFWLEDRDMNTEAFF. The full variable domain, with the rest looked up from reference TRBV7-9 and TRBJ1-1, is DTGVSQNPRHKITKRGQNVTFRCDPISEHNRLYWYRQTLGQGPEFLTYFQNEAQLEKSRLLSDRFSAERPKGSFSTLEIQRTEQGDSAMYLCASSFWLEDRDMNTEAFFGQGTRLTVV.

The V and J genes are TRBV9 and TRBJ1-2; TRBD1 matches 8 bases. The germline CDR1 and CDR2 sequences are SGDLS and YYNGEE. V trimming: 4 bases; J trimming: 0 bases; junction bases outside the gene matches: 11. This CDR3 is built from 17 residues. DNA for the CDR3: TGTGCCAGCAGCACTCGGGACAGGTCCTCTACTAACTATGGCTACACCTTC. Translating gives CASSTRDRSSTNYGYTF.